One sample yielded the 21 T cell receptor beta chains listed below, sequenced in a study of technical replicates of blood from several donors listed by TCRdb under 2017. Preparation of the library involved the immunoSEQ multiplex PCR assay. This is the immuneACCESS table as TCRdb keeps it, with only in-frame sequences that have V and J called. A part of the clones is gone; compared with another copy, unresolved V genes explain less than half, and the rest is unexplained. The sample table records 95,000 or so clones; approximately 95% of these occur just once. 0.3% to 0.35% of the sample belongs to the ten largest clones. Sequencing input: T cells isolated from PBMCs. These receptors originate from a human donor in good health.

The chain carries TRBV6-5 and TRBJ2-7; D call uncertain. CDR3 size: 12 residues. Trimming removed 5 bases from V and 3 bases from J, with 8 bases in between. CDR1 is MNHEY, CDR2 SVGAGI, per germline. The CDR3 region has the DNA TGTGCCAGCAGTGAAAGAGGCTACGAGCAGTACTTC. Translating gives CASSERGYEQYF.

The chain couples TRBV18 to TRBJ1-2; TRBD1 matches at 8 bases. The CDR3 is 15 residues long. Looked up from germline, CDR1 is KGHSH and CDR2 is LQKENI. With V trimmed by 3 bases and J by 6 bases, 9 bases remained unmatched. The chain's CDR3 is CASSPRGQGIHGYTF. The CDR3 DNA reads as TGTGCCAGCTCACCTAGAGGACAGGGTATTCATGGCTACACCTTC.

The chain joins TRBV5-5 to TRBJ1-1; D is unclear. Between the trimmed V and J ends, which lost 5 bases and 1 base, there was a span of 12 bases. Germline V lookup: CDR1 SGHKS, CDR2 YYEKEE (reference sequence). The CDR3 has 14 amino acids. The CDR3 DNA reads as TGTGCCAGCAGATACTTATACTCGAACACTGAAGCTTTCTTT. It codes for CASRYLYSNTEAFF.

The chain recombines TRBV6-5 with TRBJ2-7; 10 nucleotides align to TRBD2. The germline V gene encodes CDR1 MNHEY and CDR2 SVGAGI. The junction had 8 bases not matched to a gene; V was cut back by 6 bases and J by 3 bases. The CDR3 extends over 15 amino acids. The CDR3 sequence is CASSPGLAANYEQYF. In nucleotides, the CDR3 is TGTGCCAGCAGCCCAGGACTAGCGGCGAACTACGAGCAGTACTTC.

The rearrangement joins TRBV11-2 to TRBJ2-5; TRBD1 is a possible D gene (5 bases). The CDR3 spans 13 residues. Trimming cost V 5 bases and J 5 bases, with 12 bases left between them. CDR1 SGHAT and CDR2 FQNNGV come from the germline V gene. CDR3 sequence: CASSPSRAETQYF. The CDR3 DNA sequence: TGTGCCAGCAGCCCAAGCAGGGCGGAGACCCAGTACTTC. Full variable domain (outside the CDR3, taken from reference TRBV11-2 and TRBJ2-5): EAGVAQSPRYKIIEKRQSVAFWCNPISGHATLYWYQQILGQGPKLLIQFQNNGVVDDSQLPKDRFSAERLKGVDSTLKIQPAKLEDSAVYLCASSPSRAETQYFGPGTRLLVL.

The CDR3 region has the DNA TGTGCCAGCACCAGAGGAGCCGGGGAGCTGTTTTTT. Translation gives CASTRGAGELFF. The rearrangement links TRBV6-6 to TRBJ2-2; D uncertain. CDR1 is MNHNY and CDR2 is SVGAGI in the germline V gene (reference sequence). CDR3 size: 12 residues. Trimming cost V 7 bases and J 6 bases, with 9 bases left between them.

J is TRBJ1-2 and V is TRBV13, with D uncertain. This CDR3 is 12 amino acids long. Germline lookup yields CDR1 PRHDT and CDR2 FYEKMQ (reference sequence). Trimming cost V 1 base and J 6 bases, with 6 bases left between them. The CDR3 region has the DNA TGTGCCAGCAGCTTAGCCGGGAATGGCTACACCTTC. As protein: CASSLAGNGYTF.

This sequence joins TRBV30 and TRBJ2-7, with D possibly TRBD2 on 6 matching bases. This CDR3 spans 14 amino acids. V lost 2 bases and J lost 2, with 13 bases in between. Germline values: CDR1 GTSNPN, CDR2 SVGIG (reference sequence). The CDR3 DNA reads TGTGCCTGGAGTTGGGGGACTGGCGCCTACGAGCAGTACTTC. Protein: CAWSWGTGAYEQYF.

A few counts support this clone. This sequence joins TRBV14 and TRBJ1-1; no clear D gene. Germline lookup yields CDR1 SGHDN and CDR2 FVKESK. The CDR3 sequence is 14 residues long. V dropped 4 bases and J dropped 0 bases, with 9 bases sitting between them. This chain's CDR3 is CASSPKLLNTEAFF. As DNA, the CDR3 is TGTGCCAGCAGCCCAAAATTGTTGAACACTGAAGCTTTCTTT.

The genes are TRBV11-2 and TRBJ1-4, with unresolved D. Germline CDR1 is SGHAT and CDR2 is FQNNGV. The CDR3 extends over 17 amino acids. Trimming left V 2 bases short and J 0 bases short, with 13 bases between. The chain's CDR3 is CASSLFARGATNEKLFF. In DNA form, the CDR3 reads TGTGCCAGCAGCTTATTCGCCCGGGGTGCAACTAATGAAAAACTGTTTTTT.

V gene TRBV9 combines with J gene TRBJ1-5, with D perhaps matching TRBD1 (5 bases). The CDR3 runs to 13 residues. Trimming removed 4 bases at V and 4 bases at J, with 9 bases between. Germline assignment: CDR1 SGDLS and CDR2 YYNGEE. In DNA, the CDR3 is TGTGCCAGCAGCAAGGGGTTGAATCAGCCCCAGCATTTT. Encoded protein: CASSKGLNQPQHF.

The CDR3 is CASSGGTAYNEQFF. The CDR3 DNA reads TGTGCCAGCAGCGGGGGGACAGCTTACAATGAGCAGTTCTTC. V usage is TRBV13 and J usage is TRBJ2-1, with D possibly TRBD1 on 7 matching bases. Germline V lookup: CDR1 PRHDT, CDR2 FYEKMQ (reference sequence). There are 14 residues in the CDR3. The germline V and J ends were trimmed by 5 bases and 4 bases, with 12 bases remaining between them.

The chain joins TRBV6-1 to TRBJ1-5; D is unclear. The V and J ends lost 0 bases and 2 bases respectively, with 8 bases between them. CDR1 is MNHNS, CDR2 SASEGT, per germline. The CDR3 runs to 15 residues. For the CDR3, the DNA is TGTGCCAGCAGTGAAGCGCCGGAGGGCAATCAGCCCCAGCATTTT. It yields the protein CASSEAPEGNQPQHF.

The chain combines TRBV4-3 with TRBJ2-5, with 7 bases identical to TRBD1. This CDR3 contains 15 residues. J lost 2 bases, V lost 4 bases, and 7 bases had no gene match. Per germline, CDR1 LGHNA and CDR2 YSLEER. CDR3 residues: CASSRDTGDQETQYF. The CDR3 DNA reads TGCGCCAGCAGCCGCGATACAGGGGATCAAGAGACCCAGTACTTC.

The CDR3 region is CASRTQGNYGYTF. DNA of the CDR3: TGTGCCAGTAGGACACAGGGGAACTATGGCTACACCTTC. The J gene is TRBJ1-2, the V gene TRBV19; the match to TRBD1 covers 7 bases. The CDR3 has 13 amino acids. J lost 2 bases, V lost 6 bases, and 3 bases had no gene match. Germline V gene data show CDR1 as LNHDA and CDR2 as SQIVND (reference sequence).

V and J are TRBV13 and TRBJ2-5; unclear D gene. From germline, CDR1 is PRHDT and CDR2 FYEKMQ (reference sequence). V was trimmed by 2 bases and J by 1 base, leaving 5 bases between them. The CDR3 contains 13 residues. The CDR3 nucleotides are TGTGCCAGCAGCTTACCCAGCCAAGAGACCCAGTACTTC. Encoded protein: CASSLPSQETQYF.

The chain is built from TRBV7-9 and TRBJ1-4, with 8 positions matching TRBD1. Losses at the gene ends were 4 bases for V and 8 bases for J; bases not matched to a gene: 6. In germline, CDR1 is SEHNR, CDR2 FQNEAQ (reference sequence). The CDR3 has 14 amino acids. The CDR3 sequence: CASSSGTGREKLFF. The CDR3, as DNA: TGTGCCAGCAGCTCCGGGACAGGAAGGGAAAAACTGTTTTTT.

The chain couples TRBV2 to TRBJ2-1, with 10 bases that match TRBD2. Trimming at V came to 7 bases and at J to 2 bases, leaving 8 bases not matched to a gene. Germline values: CDR1 SNHLY, CDR2 FYNNEI. This CDR3 region has 16 residues. CDR3 loop: CASIFRSGRPYNEQFF. The DNA of the CDR3 is TGTGCCAGCATTTTTCGTAGCGGGAGGCCCTACAATGAGCAGTTCTTC.

The chain links TRBV12-5 to TRBJ1-3; D is ambiguous. The V gene lost 1 base and the J gene lost 0 bases, with 10 bases spanning the gap. CDR1 is LGHNT, CDR2 FRNRAP, per germline. The CDR3 spans 16 residues. The CDR3 sequence is CASGLDSESSGNTIYF. CDR3 DNA sequence: TGTGCTAGTGGTTTGGACTCGGAGAGCTCTGGAAACACCATATATTTT.

V gene TRBV28 combines with J gene TRBJ1-2; D is possibly TRBD1 (5 bases). The CDR3 is 12 amino acids. Germline V lookup: CDR1 MDHEN, CDR2 SYDVKM. V lost 4 bases to trimming and J lost 8 bases, with 11 bases between them. The CDR3, as DNA: TGTGCCAGCAGTTCCGGGGGACGCGGCTACACCTTC. Amino acid sequence: CASSSGGRGYTF.

This rearrangement joins TRBV6-5 to TRBJ1-3; a possible D gene is TRBD1 (5 bases). The CDR3 runs to 15 residues. V was clipped by 8 bases and J by 0 bases, with 14 bases between them. Germline-derived CDR1 and CDR2 are MNHEY and SVGAGI. As DNA, the CDR3 is TGTGCCAGCTATTCGGCGGGGCGCTCTGGAAACACCATATATTTT. Translated, it gives CASYSAGRSGNTIYF.